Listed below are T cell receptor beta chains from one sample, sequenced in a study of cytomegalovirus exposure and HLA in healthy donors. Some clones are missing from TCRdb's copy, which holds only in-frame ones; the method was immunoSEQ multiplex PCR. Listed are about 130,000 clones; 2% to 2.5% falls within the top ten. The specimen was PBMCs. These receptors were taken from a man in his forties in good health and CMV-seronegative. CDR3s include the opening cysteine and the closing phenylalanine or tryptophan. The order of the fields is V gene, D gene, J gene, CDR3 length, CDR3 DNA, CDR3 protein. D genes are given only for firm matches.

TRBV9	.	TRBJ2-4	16	TGTGCCAGCAGCCCTAGGGGGGGGCAGGGGGCTGACATTCAGTACTTC	CASSPRGGQGADIQYF
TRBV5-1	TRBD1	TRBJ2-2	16	TGCGCCAGCAGCTTATACAGGGGGCAGGTCACCGGGGAGCTGTTTTTT	CASSLYRGQVTGELFF
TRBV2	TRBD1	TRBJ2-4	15	TGTGCCAGCAGATCGACAGGGATAGCCAAAAACATTCAGTACTTC	CASRSTGIAKNIQYF
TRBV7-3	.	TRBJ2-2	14	TGTGCCAGCACCTCGCGACTATCGGCCGGGGAGCTGTTTTTT	CASTSRLSAGELFF
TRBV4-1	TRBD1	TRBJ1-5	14	TGCGCCAGCAGCCCCCGACAGGGGAATCAGCCCCAGCATTTT	CASSPRQGNQPQHF
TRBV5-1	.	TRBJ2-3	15	TGCGCCAGCAGCTTGGCCGGGGGGCGCACAGATACGCAGTATTTT	CASSLAGGRTDTQYF
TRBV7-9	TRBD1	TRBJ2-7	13	TGTGCCAGCAGCCGCGGGACAGGGAATGAGCAGTACTTC	CASSRGTGNEQYF
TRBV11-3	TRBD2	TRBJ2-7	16	TGTGCCAGCAGCCTCCCGGTAGCGGGCCCTCCCTACGAGCAGTACTTC	CASSLPVAGPPYEQYF
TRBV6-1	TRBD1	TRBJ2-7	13	TGTGCCAGCCGAGGACAGGGAACCTACGAGCAGTACTTC	CASRGQGTYEQYF
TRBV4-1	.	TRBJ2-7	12	TGCGCCAGCAGCCAGGAGGTAGGCGAGCAGTACTTC	CASSQEVGEQYF
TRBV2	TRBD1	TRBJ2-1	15	TGTGCCAGCAGGAATGACAGGGGCTCCTACAATGAGCAGTTCTTC	CASRNDRGSYNEQFF